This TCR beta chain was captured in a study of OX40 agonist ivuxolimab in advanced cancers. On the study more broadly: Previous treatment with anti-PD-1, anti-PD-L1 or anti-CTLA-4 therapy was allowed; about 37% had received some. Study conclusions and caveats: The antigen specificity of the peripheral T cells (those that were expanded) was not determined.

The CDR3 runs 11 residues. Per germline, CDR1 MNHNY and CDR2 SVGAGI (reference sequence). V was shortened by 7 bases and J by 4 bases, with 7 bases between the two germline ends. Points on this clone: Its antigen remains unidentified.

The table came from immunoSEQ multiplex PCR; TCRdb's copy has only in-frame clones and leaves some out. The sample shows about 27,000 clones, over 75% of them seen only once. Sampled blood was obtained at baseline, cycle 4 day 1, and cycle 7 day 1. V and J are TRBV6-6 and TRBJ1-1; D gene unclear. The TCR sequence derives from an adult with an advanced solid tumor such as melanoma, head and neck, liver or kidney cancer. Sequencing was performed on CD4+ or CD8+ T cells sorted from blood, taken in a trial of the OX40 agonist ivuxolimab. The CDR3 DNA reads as TGTGCCAGCATAGAGGCCACTGAAGCTTTCTTT. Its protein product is CASIEATEAFF.